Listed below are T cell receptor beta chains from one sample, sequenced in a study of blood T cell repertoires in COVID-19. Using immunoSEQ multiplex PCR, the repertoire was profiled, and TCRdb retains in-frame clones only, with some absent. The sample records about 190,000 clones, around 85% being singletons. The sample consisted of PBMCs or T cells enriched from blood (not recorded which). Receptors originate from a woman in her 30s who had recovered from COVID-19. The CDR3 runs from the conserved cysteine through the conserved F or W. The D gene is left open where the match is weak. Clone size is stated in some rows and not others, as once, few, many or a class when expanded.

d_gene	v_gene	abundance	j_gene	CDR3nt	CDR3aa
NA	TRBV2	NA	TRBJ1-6	TGTGCCAGCAGGTCAGCGGGGAGTCATAATTCACCCCTCCACTTT	CASRSAGSHNSPLHF
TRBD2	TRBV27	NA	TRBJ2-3	TGTGCCAGCAGTCGGACTAGCGGCCCGGGAGATACGCAGTATTTT	CASSRTSGPGDTQYF
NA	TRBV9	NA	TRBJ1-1	TGTGCCAGCAGCGTAGCTATAAACACTGAAGCTTTCTTT	CASSVAINTEAFF
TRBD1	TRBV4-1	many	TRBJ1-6	TGCGCCAGCAGCCAAGTCGCGACAGGGGGTCATTCACCCCTCCACTTT	CASSQVATGGHSPLHF
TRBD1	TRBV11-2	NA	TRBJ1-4	TGTGCCAGCAGCCCCTGGGACAGCCTTAATGAAAAACTGTTTTTT	CASSPWDSLNEKLFF
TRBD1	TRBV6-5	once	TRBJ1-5	TGTGCCAGCGAACAGACAGGGGGCCCGAGGCCCCAGCATTTT	CASEQTGGPRPQHF
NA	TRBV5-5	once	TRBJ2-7	TGTGCCAGCAGCCACTCCTACGAGCAGTACTTC	CASSHSYEQYF
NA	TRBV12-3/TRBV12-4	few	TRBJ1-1	TGTGCCAGCAGCCCAAACAGGGTCGGTGAAGCTTTCTTT	CASSPNRVGEAFF
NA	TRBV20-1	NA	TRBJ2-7	TGCAGTGCTAGTCCCTCCGGGACACGATTTTCCTACGAGCAGTACTTC	CSASPSGTRFSYEQYF
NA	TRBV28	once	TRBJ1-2	TGTGCCAGCAGTTTGACAGCTAACTATGGCTACACCTTC	CASSLTANYGYTF
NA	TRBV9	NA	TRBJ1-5	TGTGCCAGCAGCGTAGGACAAAGCAATCAGCCCCAGCATTTT	CASSVGQSNQPQHF
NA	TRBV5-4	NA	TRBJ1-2	TGTGCCAGCAGCTGGGGGGGGACCGGCTACACCTTC	CASSWGGTGYTF
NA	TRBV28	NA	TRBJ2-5	TGTGCCAGCAGTTTTGGTGGACAGCAAGAGACCCAGTACTTC	CASSFGGQQETQYF
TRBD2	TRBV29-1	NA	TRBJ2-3	TGCAGCGTTGAGGGGACTAGCGGGGGCCGCACAGATACGCAGTATTTT	CSVEGTSGGRTDTQYF
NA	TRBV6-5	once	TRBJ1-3	TGTGCCAGCAGAGCGCACTCTGGAAACACCATATATTTT	CASRAHSGNTIYF
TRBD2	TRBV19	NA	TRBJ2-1	TGTGCCAGTCTGAATACGGGGGGAATCAATGAGCAGTTCTTC	CASLNTGGINEQFF
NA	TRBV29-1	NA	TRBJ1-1	TGCAGCGTTGAAGATCCCGTCGGTACCGAAGCTTTCTTT	CSVEDPVGTEAFF
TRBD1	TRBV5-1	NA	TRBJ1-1	TGCGCCAGCAGCCCCCAGGGGGCGGGCACTGAAGCTTTCTTT	CASSPQGAGTEAFF
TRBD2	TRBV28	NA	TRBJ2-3	TGTGCCAGCAGTTTTGCGGGCAGCGGGAGAGGGCCAGATACGCAGTATTTT	CASSFAGSGRGPDTQYF
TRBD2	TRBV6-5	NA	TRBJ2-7	TGTGCCAGCAGGAACCCTAGCGGGTTCGAGCAGTACTTC	CASRNPSGFEQYF
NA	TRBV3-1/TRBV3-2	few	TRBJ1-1	TGTGCCAGCAGTGCCTTTTACGAGACAGGGAACACTGAAGCTTTCTTT	CASSAFYETGNTEAFF
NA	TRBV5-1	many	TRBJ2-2	TGCGCCAGCAGCTTTGGGCGGGCCACGGGCACCGGGGAGCTGTTTTTT	CASSFGRATGTGELFF
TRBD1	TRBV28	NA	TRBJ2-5	TGTGCCAGCAGTTCGGGACAGGGCTTACTAGAGACCCAGTACTTC	CASSSGQGLLETQYF
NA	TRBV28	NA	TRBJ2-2	TGTGCCAGCAGTTTGCTGGGGGGAGGAAACACCGGGGAGCTGTTTTTT	CASSLLGGGNTGELFF
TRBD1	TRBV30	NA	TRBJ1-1	TGTGCCTGGCAGGGGGCCAGCACTGAAGCTTTCTTT	CAWQGASTEAFF
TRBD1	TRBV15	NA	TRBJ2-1	TGTGCCACTAGAAGGGACAGGGGGAGGAATGAGCAGTTCTTC	CATRRDRGRNEQFF
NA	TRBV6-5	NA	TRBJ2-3	TGTGCCAGCAGGAGTCCAACAGATACGCAGTATTTT	CASRSPTDTQYF
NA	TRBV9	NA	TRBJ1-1	TGTGCCAGCAGCGTAGGATTAGTCACGAACACTGAAGCTTTCTTT	CASSVGLVTNTEAFF
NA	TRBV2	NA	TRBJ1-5	TGTGCCAGCAGCGGAACAGGGAGAAATCAGCCCCAGCATTTT	CASSGTGRNQPQHF
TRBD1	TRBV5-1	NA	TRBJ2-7	TGCGCCAGCAGCTTGGAACAGGGACAGGATCACTCCTACGAGCAGTACTTC	CASSLEQGQDHSYEQYF
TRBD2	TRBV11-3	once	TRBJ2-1	TGTGCCAGCAGCTTAGAATCTCAATCGGGGGGTAGCAATGAGCAGTTCTTC	CASSLESQSGGSNEQFF
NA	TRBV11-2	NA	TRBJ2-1	TGTGCCAGCAGCTCGTGGGCCCGGACCCAGGGTTGGGTGTACAATGAGCAGTTCTTC	CASSSWARTQGWVYNEQFF
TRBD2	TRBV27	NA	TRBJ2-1	TGTGCCAGCAGTCCAATGACTAGCGGGAGCTTAATTGGCTATGAGCAGTTCTTC	CASSPMTSGSLIGYEQFF
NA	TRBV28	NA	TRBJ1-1	TGTGCCAGCAGTTTGGGTGGGGCGGGGTACACTGAAGCTTTCTTT	CASSLGGAGYTEAFF
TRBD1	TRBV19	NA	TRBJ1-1	TGTGCCAGTAGTATCACCCCGGGACAGGGGGATAAAGGAGCTTTCTTT	CASSITPGQGDKGAFF
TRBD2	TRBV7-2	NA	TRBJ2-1	TGTGCCAGCAGCTTAACCGGGACTAGCGGGAAAAATGAGCAGTTCTTC	CASSLTGTSGKNEQFF
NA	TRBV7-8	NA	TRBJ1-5	TGTGCCAGCAGCTTCCTCAGGGCTTGGTTTCCGTCCGGGCCCCAGCATTTT	CASSFLRAWFPSGPQHF
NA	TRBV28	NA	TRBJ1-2	TGTGCCAGCATAACACAGGGCTTAGCTAACTATGGCTACACCTTC	CASITQGLANYGYTF
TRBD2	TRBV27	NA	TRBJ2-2	TGTGCCAGCAGTTCTAGCGGGGGGGCCCGTCGTGCCGGGGAGCTGTTTTTT	CASSSSGGARRAGELFF
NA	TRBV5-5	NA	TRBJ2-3	TGTGCCAGCAGCTCCCTCCCCAAGAATAGAGTGCAGGGAGATACGCAGTATTTT	CASSSLPKNRVQGDTQYF
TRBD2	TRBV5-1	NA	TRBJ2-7	TGCGCCAGCAGCTTGACTTGGGGGGGCTCCTACGAGCAGTACTTC	CASSLTWGGSYEQYF
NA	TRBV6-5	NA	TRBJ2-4	TGTGCCAGCAGTTTTCGGACAGAAAACATTCAGTACTTC	CASSFRTENIQYF
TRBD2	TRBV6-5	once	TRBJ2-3	TGTGCCAGCAGTTACTCGCCAGCGGGGAATGTAGATACGCAGTATTTT	CASSYSPAGNVDTQYF
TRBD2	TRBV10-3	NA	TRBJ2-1	TGTGCCATCAGCGGACTAGCGGGAATGGCCAATGAGCAGTTCTTC	CAISGLAGMANEQFF
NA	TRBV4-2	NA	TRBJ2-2	TGTGCCAGCAGCCAAGAAGTTGCCAGGGGATATGACACCGGGGAGCTGTTTTTT	CASSQEVARGYDTGELFF
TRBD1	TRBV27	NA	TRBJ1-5	TGTGCCAGCAGTTACGCCCCTGGACAGGGAGGGGTCTATAGCAATCAGCCCCAGCATTTT	CASSYAPGQGGVYSNQPQHF
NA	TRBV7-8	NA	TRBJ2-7	TGTGCCAGCAGCAATGGAGAGAGGCCCTACGAGCAGTACTTC	CASSNGERPYEQYF
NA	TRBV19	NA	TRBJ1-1	TGTGCCAGTAGTATACCCCCCGGGGGGACTGAAGCTTTCTTT	CASSIPPGGTEAFF
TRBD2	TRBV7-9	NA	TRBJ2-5	TGTGCCAGCAGCTTAGCGCTAAGCGGGAGGGCTGAGACCCAGTACTTC	CASSLALSGRAETQYF
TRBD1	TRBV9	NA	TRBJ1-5	TGTGCCAGCAGCCGAGGGACAGGAGGCAGCAATCAGCCCCAGCATTTT	CASSRGTGGSNQPQHF
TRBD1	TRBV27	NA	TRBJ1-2	TGTGCCAGCAGTTTTGACGGGACAGGGGAAATAGCGAGGCGCTACACCTTC	CASSFDGTGEIARRYTF
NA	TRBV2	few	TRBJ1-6	TGTGCCAGCAGTCCCCAGGGTCGCTCACCCCTCCACTTT	CASSPQGRSPLHF
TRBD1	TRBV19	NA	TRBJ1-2	TGTGCCAGTAGTAAGGGACAGACCTATGGCTACACCTTC	CASSKGQTYGYTF
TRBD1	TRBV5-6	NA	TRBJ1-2	TGTGCCAGCAGCTTGGATGGACAGGGGTTGAACTATGGCTACACCTTC	CASSLDGQGLNYGYTF
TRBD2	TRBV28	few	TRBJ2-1	TGTGCCAGCAGTCCTAGCGGGAGCTCCTACAATGAGCAGTTCTTC	CASSPSGSSYNEQFF
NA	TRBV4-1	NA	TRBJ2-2	TGCGCCAGCAGCCAAATCCCCGACAGCGCCGACACCGGGGAGCTGTTTTTT	CASSQIPDSADTGELFF
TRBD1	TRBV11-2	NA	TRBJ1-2	TGTGCCAGCAGCAAAACAGGGGGCGGCCATGGCTACACCTTC	CASSKTGGGHGYTF
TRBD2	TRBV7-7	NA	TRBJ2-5	TGTGCTAGCAGCTTAGCCAGTAGCGGGGGACAAGAGACCCAGTACTTC	CASSLASSGGQETQYF
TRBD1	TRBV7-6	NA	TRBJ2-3	TGTGCCAGCAGCTCGGACAGGGCAGGCACAGATACGCAGTATTTT	CASSSDRAGTDTQYF
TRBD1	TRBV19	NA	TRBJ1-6	TGTGCCAGTAGTGTACCGGGACAGGAGGATTCACCCCTCCACTTT	CASSVPGQEDSPLHF